Below, 30 T cell receptor beta chains from the same sample are listed, as sequenced in a study of OX40 agonist ivuxolimab in advanced cancers. Libraries were prepared by immunoSEQ multiplex PCR; TCRdb keeps only in-frame clonotypes and omits some of them. The sample has tens of thousands of clones, about 85% seen once. Sequencing used CD4+ or CD8+ T cells sorted from blood, obtained in a trial of the OX40 agonist ivuxolimab. These receptors all come from an adult with an advanced solid tumor such as melanoma, head and neck, liver or kidney cancer.

CDR3: CASSISGTSGGSYTDTQYF. Written as DNA, the CDR3 is TGTGCCAGCAGTATTTCCGGGACTAGCGGGGGGTCCTACACAGATACGCAGTATTTT. The rearrangement uses TRBV28 and TRBJ2-3; 15 bases align to TRBD2. Unmatched junction bases numbered 11, after V lost 5 bases and J lost 2 bases. The length of the CDR3 is 19 residues. Germline CDR1 reads MDHEN; CDR2 reads SYDVKM.

This chain connects TRBV19 to TRBJ2-1; D is undetermined. The germline V gene encodes CDR1 LNHDA and CDR2 SQIVND (reference sequence). V was trimmed by 10 bases and J by 1 base, leaving 14 bases between them. CDR3 length: 14 residues. CDR3 DNA: TGTGCCACCACTACGGGTGGGTCCTACAATGAGCAGTTCTTC. Its translation: CATTTGGSYNEQFF.

This clone showed up just a few times. CDR3 coding DNA: TGTGCCAGCAATCAGGGGAACGAAAAACTGTTTTTT. Translation: CASNQGNEKLFF. The chain recombines TRBV7-9 with TRBJ1-4, with D perhaps matching TRBD1 (6 bases). The germline V gene encodes CDR1 SEHNR and CDR2 FQNEAQ (reference sequence). V gave up 7 bases and J gave up 8 bases, with 11 bases separating them. The length of the CDR3 is 12 residues.

The chain joins TRBV7-2 to TRBJ2-7; TRBD1 matches 9 bases. CDR1 and CDR2 from the germline V gene are SGHTA and FQGNSA. V lost 5 bases, J lost 2 bases, and 4 bases stayed unmatched. This CDR3 comprises 14 residues. This chain's CDR3 is CASSPTGGPYEQYF. The CDR3, as DNA: TGTGCCAGCAGCCCGACAGGGGGGCCCTACGAGCAGTACTTC.

This clone was found a few times. The chain links TRBV11-3 to TRBJ1-6, with 8 bases matching TRBD1. CDR3 length: 15 amino acids. V lost 6 bases and J lost 8; bases outside the gene matches: 9. In germline, CDR1 is SGHNT, CDR2 YENEEA. CDR3 in amino acids: CASRYQGAVDSPLHF. In DNA, the CDR3 is TGTGCCAGCAGGTACCAGGGGGCGGTTGATTCACCCCTCCACTTT.

CDR3 coding DNA: TGCAGCGTTCAGACGGCCTCCTCTGGAAACACCATATATTTT. This codes for CSVQTASSGNTIYF. The V and J genes are TRBV29-1 and TRBJ1-3; no firm D call. The CDR3 totals 14 residues. Between the trimmed V and J ends, which lost 5 bases and 0 bases, there was a span of 11 bases. In germline, CDR1 is SQVTM, CDR2 ANQGSEA. The whole variable domain, remainder taken from reference TRBV29-1 and TRBJ1-3, is SAVISQKPSRDICQRGTSLTIQCQVDSQVTMMFWYRQQPGQSLTLIATANQGSEATYESGFVIDKFPISRPNLTFSTLTVSNMSPEDSSIYLCSVQTASSGNTIYFGEGSWLTVV.

The chain links TRBV5-1 to TRBJ2-7; TRBD2 agrees at 9 bases. Per the germline V gene, CDR1 is SGHRS and CDR2 is YFSETQ. The trim removed 4 bases at V and 5 bases at J, leaving 13 bases unmatched. This CDR3 contains 16 residues. CDR3 region: CASSPNPGLAINEQYF. CDR3 in DNA: TGCGCCAGCAGCCCTAACCCGGGACTAGCTATTAACGAGCAGTACTTC.

This chain joins TRBV7-2 and TRBJ1-1, with TRBD1 as a possible D gene (6 bases). This CDR3 is 15 amino acids long. The V gene lost 1 base and the J gene lost 5 bases, with 14 bases spanning the gap. Looked up from germline, CDR1 is SGHTA and CDR2 is FQGNSA. The CDR3 protein is CASSLVGGPGTEAFF. CDR3 nucleotide sequence: TGTGCCAGCAGCTTAGTTGGGGGGCCGGGTACTGAAGCTTTCTTT. Drawing the rest from reference TRBV7-2 and TRBJ1-1, the complete variable domain is GAGVSQSPSNKVTEKGKDVELRCDPISGHTALYWYRQSLGQGLEFLIYFQGNSAPDKSGLPSDRFSAERTGGSVSTLTIQRTQQEDSAVYLCASSLVGGPGTEAFFGQGTRLTVV.

The chain combines TRBV5-4 with TRBJ2-3; tentative D call: TRBD1 (8 bases). The germline V gene has CDR1 SGHNT and CDR2 YYREEE (reference sequence). The CDR3 spans 15 residues. V lost 6 bases and J lost 0, with 14 bases in between. The CDR3 loop is CASTTGGGSTDTQYF. The CDR3 bases are TGTGCCAGCACCACAGGGGGGGGCAGCACAGATACGCAGTATTTT.

This clone was recorded a few times. The V gene is TRBV6-5, the J gene TRBJ1-2; 7 nucleotides match TRBD1. From germline, CDR1 is MNHEY and CDR2 SVGAGI. Trimming took 2 bases from V and 4 from J; bases not matched to a gene: 7. The CDR3 is made up of 15 amino acids. The DNA of the CDR3 is TGTGCCAGCAGTTACACTGAGGGACAGCTCTATGGCTACACCTTC. It translates to CASSYTEGQLYGYTF.

This rearrangement joins TRBV25-1 to TRBJ1-5, with D perhaps TRBD1 (6 bases). Trimming shortened V by 8 bases and J by 5 bases, and 19 bases separated the two germline ends. This CDR3 has 15 residues. Germline V gene sequence: CDR1 MGHDK, CDR2 SYGVNS. CDR3 bases: TGTGCCAGCCGAGCTGGGGGGCTCCCCGATCAGCCCCAGCATTTT. The encoded protein is CASRAGGLPDQPQHF.

The genes are TRBV7-2 and TRBJ2-5; D tentatively fits TRBD1 or TRBD2 (5 bases each). Looked up from germline, CDR1 is SGHTA and CDR2 is FQGNSA. The V end lost 1 base, the J end lost 5 bases, and 14 bases lay between the germline ends. This CDR3 has 15 amino acids. The CDR3 here is CASSLGVGAAETQYF. CDR3 sequence (DNA): TGTGCCAGCAGCTTAGGTGTCGGGGCTGCTGAGACCCAGTACTTC. Supplemented by reference TRBV7-2 and TRBJ2-5, the full variable domain reads GAGVSQSPSNKVTEKGKDVELRCDPISGHTALYWYRQSLGQGLEFLIYFQGNSAPDKSGLPSDRFSAERTGGSVSTLTIQRTQQEDSAVYLCASSLGVGAAETQYFGPGTRLLVL.

This chain joins TRBV5-1 and TRBJ1-5; D perhaps matches TRBD1 (6 bases). Trimming took 4 bases from V and 8 from J, leaving 19 bases between them. Per germline, CDR1 SGHRS and CDR2 YFSETQ. This CDR3 contains 15 residues. CDR3 sequence reads: CASSPMAGGLKPQHF. For the CDR3, the DNA is TGCGCCAGCAGCCCCATGGCCGGGGGGCTGAAGCCCCAGCATTTT.

This chain joins TRBV4-3 and TRBJ2-5; either TRBD1 or TRBD2 may supply D (6 bases each). From germline, CDR1 is LGHNA and CDR2 YSLEER. CDR3 length equals 15 residues. V lost 1 base to trimming and J lost 4 bases, with 13 bases between them. The CDR3 nucleotides are TGCGCCAGCAGCCAAGGCAGGGGAGGTGGAGAGACCCAGTACTTC. Amino acid sequence: CASSQGRGGGETQYF.

This chain links TRBV6-5 with TRBJ1-2; 10 positions match TRBD1. Per the germline V gene, CDR1 is MNHEY and CDR2 is SVGAGI. The CDR3 is 14 residues long. Germline trimming cut 10 bases from V and 3 bases from J; bases unmatched to any gene: 8. As DNA, the CDR3 is TGTGCCACACGACAGGGGGCGCGTGACTATGGCTACACCTTC. Translated, it gives CATRQGARDYGYTF.

In its sample, this clone was seen a few times. CDR3 sequence (DNA): TGTGCCAGCAGTGCTCAGACACTTAGCAATCAGCCCCAGCATTTT. This codes for CASSAQTLSNQPQHF. The rearrangement joins TRBV2 to TRBJ1-5; D unresolved. Trimming removed 4 bases from V and 0 bases from J, with 10 bases in between. Per germline, CDR1 SNHLY and CDR2 FYNNEI. This CDR3 is 15 amino acids long.

In this sample, this clone turned up once. The chain employs TRBV19 and TRBJ1-2, with D unclear. Germline V gene data show CDR1 as LNHDA and CDR2 as SQIVND (reference sequence). V shed 7 bases and J shed 4 bases, with 16 bases lying between them. The CDR3 contains 14 residues. CDR3: CASNPERTAYGYTF. CDR3 coding DNA: TGTGCCAGTAACCCGGAAAGGACGGCCTATGGCTACACCTTC.

This chain joins TRBV9 and TRBJ1-1; 10 bases line up with TRBD1. The CDR3 is 15 amino acids. Germline V gene sequence: CDR1 SGDLS, CDR2 YYNGEE. The trim removed 0 bases at V and 7 bases at J, leaving 6 bases unmatched. This CDR3 is CASSVVLGQGSEAFF. As DNA, the CDR3 is TGTGCCAGCAGCGTAGTATTGGGACAGGGGAGTGAAGCTTTCTTT.

J is TRBJ1-2 and V is TRBV7-2, with 8 bases matching TRBD1. Looked up from germline, CDR1 is SGHTA and CDR2 is FQGNSA. This CDR3 comprises 16 residues. Trimming removed 2 bases from V and 4 bases from J; junction bases left unmatched: 9. CDR3 in amino acids: CASSLFGAGGAYGYTF. CDR3 DNA: TGTGCCAGCAGCTTATTCGGGGCAGGGGGCGCCTATGGCTACACCTTC.

J is TRBJ2-2 and V is TRBV7-2; D not resolved. The CDR3 sequence is 14 residues long. V lost 5 bases to trimming and J lost 9 bases, with 16 bases between them. The germline V gene has CDR1 SGHTA and CDR2 FQGNSA. The CDR3 DNA reads as TGTGCCAGCAGCCCCCGGGTCACCCTGTGGGAGCTGTTTTTT. This sequence encodes CASSPRVTLWELFF.

This rearrangement joins TRBV5-1 to TRBJ2-7, with TRBD2 as a possible D gene (6 bases). In germline, CDR1 is SGHRS, CDR2 YFSETQ. Trimming pared 6 bases from V and 0 bases from J, leaving 16 bases between. The CDR3 has 15 amino acids. The CDR3 DNA sequence: TGCGCCAGCAACCAGGAGGGACGTAGCTCCTACGAGCAGTACTTC. It specifies CASNQEGRSSYEQYF.

The chain recombines TRBV4-3 with TRBJ2-3, with 8 bases identical to TRBD2. Germline V gene data show CDR1 as LGHNA and CDR2 as YSLEER. The J segment lost 4 bases and the V segment lost 1 base, leaving 7 bases of the junction unmatched. The CDR3 contains 16 residues. Here the CDR3 reads CASSQGPGGAADTQYF. The CDR3 coding sequence is TGCGCCAGCAGCCAAGGGCCCGGGGGGGCCGCAGATACGCAGTATTTT.

The V gene is TRBV29-1, the J gene TRBJ1-2, with 10 bases lining up with TRBD1. Per germline, CDR1 SQVTM and CDR2 ANQGSEA. CDR3 length: 13 amino acids. J lost 3 bases, V lost 6 bases, and 4 bases had no gene match. Written as DNA, the CDR3 is TGCAGCGTACGGGACAGGGGAGACTATGGCTACACCTTC. It encodes CSVRDRGDYGYTF.

This clone occurred a few times. CDR3 residues: CASSSLNRVVNEQFF. The CDR3 region has the DNA TGTGCCAGTAGTAGTCTGAACAGGGTAGTGAATGAGCAGTTCTTC. V usage is TRBV19 and J usage is TRBJ2-1; possibly TRBD1 for D (6 bases). Germline V gene data show CDR1 as LNHDA and CDR2 as SQIVND (reference sequence). This CDR3 region has 15 residues. Between the trimmed V and J ends, which lost 4 bases and 7 bases, there was a span of 17 bases.

The chain carries TRBV5-4 and TRBJ1-1, with 7 bases fitting TRBD1. CDR1 is SGHNT and CDR2 is YYREEE in the germline V gene (reference sequence). V shed 3 bases, J shed 1 base, and the junction held 6 bases outside the gene matches. The CDR3 consists of 15 residues. The chain's CDR3 is CASSSRDSGNTEAFF. The CDR3 DNA follows: TGTGCCAGCAGCTCCCGGGACAGCGGGAACACTGAAGCTTTCTTT.

Turning to this clone: The junction departs from the called germline gene at one end, perhaps through a read error. Additional DNA sequences in this sample encode the identical CDR3. The chain employs TRBV18 and TRBJ2-7; tentatively, D is TRBD1 (6 bases). The CDR3 runs 13 residues. The germline gives CDR1 KGHSH, CDR2 LQKENI. CDR3 nucleotides: TGTGCCAGCTCACCGGGACAAACCTACGAACAGTACTTC. Translation: CASSPGQTYEQYF.

This chain uses TRBV15 with TRBJ2-6; D gene uncertain. The CDR3 runs to 15 residues. The germline V and J ends were trimmed by 0 bases and 3 bases, with 6 bases remaining between them. Germline CDR1 reads LNHNV; CDR2 reads YYDKDF (reference sequence). DNA of the CDR3: TGTGCCACCAGCAGAGAGGGGATTGGGGCCAACGTCCTGACTTTC. As protein: CATSREGIGANVLTF.

This chain uses TRBV6-5 with TRBJ1-5; D is unclear. The length of the CDR3 is 13 residues. Trimming stripped 6 bases from V and 2 bases from J, with 8 bases between. The germline V gene has CDR1 MNHEY and CDR2 SVGAGI. DNA of the CDR3: TGTGCCAGCAGGGATACGGGCAATCAGCCCCAGCATTTT. Its protein product is CASRDTGNQPQHF.

V usage is TRBV2 and J usage is TRBJ1-5; D may be TRBD1 (5 bases). There are 15 residues in the CDR3. CDR1 and CDR2 (germline): SNHLY, FYNNEI. The V end lost 7 bases, the J end lost 0 bases, and 13 bases lay between the germline ends. The CDR3 sequence: CASKSTVYSNQPQHF. CDR3 coding DNA: TGTGCCAGCAAATCGACAGTTTATAGCAATCAGCCCCAGCATTTT.

This clone was found a few times. The chain employs TRBV7-9 and TRBJ2-3; 8 bases map to TRBD1. V dropped 3 bases and J dropped 4; count of bases not matched to a gene: 6. This CDR3 is 15 amino acids long. CDR1 is SEHNR, CDR2 FQNEAQ, per germline (reference sequence). The CDR3 spells CASSLGTGGSDTQYF. As DNA, the CDR3 is TGTGCCAGCAGCTTGGGGACAGGTGGGTCAGATACGCAGTATTTT.